This T cell receptor beta chain was profiled in a study of blood T cell repertoires in COVID-19. Generated by immunoSEQ multiplex PCR, the TCRdb table keeps only in-frame clones and is missing some. In the table there are 100,000 to 120,000 clones, around 64% of which are singletons. The CDR3 is made up of 12 amino acids. CDR1 is SGHRS and CDR2 is YFSETQ in the germline V gene. The V end was cut by 5 bases, the J end by 8 bases, with 12 bases between. The clonotype was recovered from a woman aged 35 to 49 with acute or convalescent COVID-19. The source material was peripheral blood. V is TRBV5-1 and J is TRBJ2-3; D gene ambiguous. CDR3 nucleotide sequence: TGCGCCAGCAGTCTGCCCTTGAGTACGCAGTATTTT. It codes for CASSLPLSTQYF.